Below, 15 T cell receptor beta chains from the same sample are listed, as sequenced in a study of CD8 T cells in ankylosing spondylitis. TCRdb analysed the 5' RACE reads with MiXCR anew, one entry per CDR3 protein. Of some 200,000 distinct CDR3 sequences detected, more than 5.5% appear once; the ten largest clones hold approximately 14%. Study observations and caveats: Roughly 8 highly homologous variants made up a TCR beta motif, and this motif appeared characteristic of ankylosing spondylitis blood.

These receptors have no known antigen. The sample was blood, either unsorted or a sorted T cell fraction (not recorded which). These receptors all stem from a male donor with ankylosing spondylitis.

The chain recombines TRBV4-1 with TRBJ2-3; 14 bases fit TRBD2. The CDR3 consists of 21 residues. Germline CDR1 MGHRA, CDR2 YSYEKL. V lost 5 bases, J lost 4 bases, and 20 bases stayed unmatched. CDR3 nucleotides: TGCGCCAGCAGCAAAATTTACAGGGCCGGGACTAGCGGGAGAGGGGCAGATACGCAGTATTTT. This encodes CASSKIYRAGTSGRGADTQYF.

This clonotype was observed many times. This chain links TRBV7-8 with TRBJ2-3; D may be TRBD2 (6 bases). Trimming cost V 2 bases and J 7 bases, with 16 bases left between them. There are 15 residues in the CDR3. CDR1 is SGHVS and CDR2 is FQNEAQ in the germline V gene. As DNA, the CDR3 is TGTGCCAGCAGCTTACGCGGGAACCGAGATAATACGCAGTATTTT. Protein product: CASSLRGNRDNTQYF. Using reference TRBV7-8 and TRBJ2-3 for the parts outside the CDR3, the full variable domain is GAGVSQSPRYKVAKRGQDVALRCDPISGHVSLFWYQQALGQGPEFLTYFQNEAQLDKSGLPSDRFFAERPEGSVSTLKIQRTQQEDSAVYLCASSLRGNRDNTQYFGPGTRLTVL.

In its sample, this clonotype was seen many times. This chain joins TRBV6-2 or TRBV6-3 and TRBJ1-1; D is possibly TRBD1 (5 bases). V was shortened by 2 bases and J by 3 bases, with 10 bases between the two germline ends. CDR1 and CDR2 (germline): MNHEY, SVGEGT. The CDR3 sequence is 14 residues long. The CDR3 reads CASSYTDSYTEAFF. CDR3 sequence (DNA): TGTGCCAGCAGTTACACAGACAGTTACACTGAAGCTTTCTTT.

This clonotype was seen at least ten times. V and J are TRBV29-1 and TRBJ2-5, with 13 bases that match TRBD2. Germline V gives CDR1 SQVTM, CDR2 ANQGSEA. CDR3 length: 16 residues. V shed 7 bases and J 4 bases; nucleotides not matched to a gene: 12. CDR3 amino acids: CSANPTSGRAGETQYF. The DNA of the CDR3 is TGCAGCGCCAATCCTACTAGCGGGAGGGCCGGAGAGACCCAGTACTTC. Together with reference TRBV29-1 and TRBJ2-5, the CDR3 gives the full variable domain: SAVISQKPSRDICQRGTSLTIQCQVDSQVTMMFWYRQQPGQSLTLIATANQGSEATYESGFVIDKFPISRPNLTFSTLTVSNMSPEDSSIYLCSANPTSGRAGETQYFGPGTRLLVL.

This clonotype was picked up many times. The V and J genes are TRBV6-5 and TRBJ1-1, with D perhaps matching TRBD1 (5 bases). Trimming left V 3 bases short and J 1 base short, with 12 bases between. CDR1 MNHEY and CDR2 SVGAGI come from the germline V gene. The CDR3 extends over 15 amino acids. This chain's CDR3 is CASSYMGLQNTEAFF. The DNA of the CDR3 is TGTGCCAGCAGTTATATGGGACTCCAGAACACTGAAGCTTTCTTT.

This clonotype was detected only a few times. V usage is TRBV7-9 and J usage is TRBJ2-1; 12 bases agree with TRBD2. Germline V gives CDR1 SEHNR, CDR2 FQNEAQ (reference sequence). The CDR3 is made up of 16 amino acids. The trim removed 4 bases at V and 8 bases at J, leaving 9 bases unmatched. Here the CDR3 DNA reads TGTGCCAGCAGCTCCCCGCTAGCGGGGGGGCGATATGAGCAGTTCTTC. The encoded protein is CASSSPLAGGRYEQFF. Based on the CDR3 plus reference TRBV7-9 and TRBJ2-1, the full variable domain is DTGVSQNPRHKITKRGQNVTFRCDPISEHNRLYWYRQTLGQGPEFLTYFQNEAQLEKSRLLSDRFSAERPKGSFSTLEIQRTEQGDSAMYLCASSSPLAGGRYEQFFGPGTRLTVL.

This clonotype was recorded a few times. This chain joins TRBV9 and TRBJ2-5, with 8 bases aligning to TRBD2. After removal of 0 bases from V and 6 bases from J, the junction contained 10 bases not matched to a gene. This CDR3 contains 16 residues. CDR1 SGDLS and CDR2 YYNGEE come from the germline V gene. CDR3 protein: CASSVVSGGPEKTQYF. CDR3 DNA: TGTGCCAGCAGCGTAGTAAGCGGGGGCCCCGAGAAGACCCAGTACTTC.

This clonotype was detected only a few times. This rearrangement joins TRBV7-8 to TRBJ1-6; the D is unclear. Germline V gene data show CDR1 as SGHVS and CDR2 as FQNEAQ. The CDR3 is 15 residues long. The V gene lost 4 bases and the J gene lost 7 bases, with 14 bases spanning the gap. CDR3 coding DNA: TGTGCCAGCAGCTACCGGGATAGGACCAATTCACCCCTCCACTTT. This encodes CASSYRDRTNSPLHF. Together with reference TRBV7-8 and TRBJ1-6, the CDR3 gives the full variable domain: GAGVSQSPRYKVAKRGQDVALRCDPISGHVSLFWYQQALGQGPEFLTYFQNEAQLDKSGLPSDRFFAERPEGSVSTLKIQRTQQEDSAVYLCASSYRDRTNSPLHFGNGTRLTVT.

The chain has TRBV12-3 or TRBV12-4 and TRBJ2-7; D not certain. With 5 bases removed from V and 2 bases from J, the gap between germline ends came to 10 bases. The CDR3 is 13 residues long. Here the CDR3 reads CASSPWKAYEQYF. CDR3 DNA sequence: TGTGCCAGCAGTCCCTGGAAGGCCTACGAGCAGTACTTC.

This clonotype was detected ten times or more. This chain connects TRBV7-2 to TRBJ1-6; TRBD1 agrees at 10 bases. The length of the CDR3 is 15 residues. J was trimmed by 10 bases and V by 4 bases; bases with no gene match: 7. Germline values: CDR1 SGHTA, CDR2 FQGNSA. The CDR3 sequence is CASSSPGTGESPLHF. CDR3 sequence (DNA): TGTGCCAGCAGCTCCCCGGGGACAGGGGAATCACCCCTCCACTTT.

This clonotype was observed a handful of times. The gene calls are TRBV5-6 and TRBJ2-7; D remains ambiguous. Trimming left V 0 bases short and J 6 bases short, with 16 bases between. The germline V gene encodes CDR1 SGHDT and CDR2 YYEEEE. This CDR3 comprises 15 residues. The CDR3 region is CASSLEPGLPFEQYF. The CDR3 DNA reads as TGTGCCAGCAGCTTGGAGCCAGGCCTACCATTCGAGCAGTACTTC. Drawing the rest from reference TRBV5-6 and TRBJ2-7, the complete variable domain is DAGVTQSPTHLIKTRGQQVTLRCSPKSGHDTVSWYQQALGQGPQFIFQYYEEEERQRGNFPDRFSGHQFPNYSSELNVNALLLGDSALYLCASSLEPGLPFEQYFGPGTRLTVT.

This clonotype was recorded many times. The gene calls are TRBV27 and TRBJ2-5; D not certain. CDR3 size: 10 residues. V lost 1 base, J lost 7 bases, and 1 base lay in between. CDR1 is MNHEY and CDR2 is SMNVEV in the germline V gene (reference sequence). CDR3 amino acids: CASSLWTQYF. The CDR3 DNA reads TGTGCCAGCAGTTTATGGACCCAGTACTTC.

There are many counts of this clonotype. CDR3 bases: TGTGCCAGCAGTCCCAGGTTCTCCTACGAGCAGTACTTC. As protein: CASSPRFSYEQYF. The V call is TRBV27, the J call TRBJ2-7; D is unclear. Trimming stripped 5 bases from V and 0 bases from J, with 8 bases between. The CDR3 is 13 residues long. Per the germline V gene, CDR1 is MNHEY and CDR2 is SMNVEV (reference sequence).

This clonotype was detected ten times or more. The chain recombines TRBV27 with TRBJ2-1, with D tentatively TRBD1 (7 bases). Germline V gene lookup returns CDR1 MNHEY and CDR2 SMNVEV (reference sequence). The CDR3 spans 16 residues. Trimming removed 5 bases at V and 1 base at J, with 15 bases between. This CDR3 is CASSPSAGQSYNEQFF. For the CDR3, the DNA is TGTGCCAGCAGTCCCTCGGCGGGACAGTCCTACAATGAGCAGTTCTTC.

This clonotype has only a few counts. The gene calls are TRBV20-1 and TRBJ2-3; TRBD2 agrees at 14 bases. The CDR3 sequence is 17 residues long. Germline loops: CDR1 DFQATT, CDR2 SNEGSKA (reference sequence). V gave up 6 bases and J gave up 6 bases; unmatched junction bases: 14. The CDR3 region is CSAETSGRATRGDTQYF. The CDR3 nucleotides read TGCAGTGCCGAGACTAGCGGGAGGGCTACCCGTGGCGATACGCAGTATTTT.